Presented here are 31 T cell receptor beta chains from one specimen sequenced in a study of OX40 agonist ivuxolimab in advanced cancers. Only in-frame clones appear in the TCRdb table, and some are missing; sequencing was by immunoSEQ multiplex PCR. The sample holds some 100,000 clones, less than 95% seen once. Sequences were derived from CD4+ or CD8+ T cells sorted from blood, sampled in a trial of the OX40 agonist ivuxolimab. The source of these receptors is an adult with an advanced solid tumor such as melanoma, head and neck, liver or kidney cancer.

The chain links TRBV5-4 to TRBJ2-3, with D tentatively TRBD1 or TRBD2 (6 bases each). Germline-derived CDR1 and CDR2 are SGHNT and YYREEE (reference sequence). The V gene lost 6 bases and the J gene lost 9 bases, with 17 bases spanning the gap. The CDR3 has 13 amino acids. The CDR3, as DNA: TGTGCCAGCAACCCCAGGGGAGGTGACACGCAGTATTTT. Encoded protein: CASNPRGGDTQYF. The full variable domain, in which reference TRBV5-4 and TRBJ2-3 provide the parts outside the CDR3, is ETGVTQSPTHLIKTRGQQVTLRCSSQSGHNTVSWYQQALGQGPQFIFQYYREEENGRGNFPPRFSGLQFPNYSSELNVNALELDDSALYLCASNPRGGDTQYFGPGTRLTVL.

For the CDR3, the DNA is TGCGCCAGCAGCTTGGGCGGGAGCTCCTACGAGCAGTACTTC. It yields the protein CASSLGGSSYEQYF. V usage is TRBV5-1 and J usage is TRBJ2-7, with TRBD2 matching over 7 bases. The V gene's germline CDR1 is SGHRS and CDR2 YFSETQ. This CDR3 region has 14 residues. V dropped 0 bases and J dropped 0; count of bases not matched to a gene: 0. The variable domain in full, with the rest retrieved from reference TRBV5-1 and TRBJ2-7, is KAGVTQTPRYLIKTRGQQVTLSCSPISGHRSVSWYQQTPGQGLQFLFEYFSETQRNKGNFPGRFSGRQFSNSRSEMNVSTLELGDSALYLCASSLGGSSYEQYFGPGTRLTVT.

As regards this clone: At the DNA level, this CDR3 is encoded by other sequences in the same sample as well. The V call is TRBV5-1, the J call TRBJ1-5; no firm D call. This CDR3 region has 13 residues. V was clipped by 0 bases and J by 0 bases, with 1 base between them. CDR1 is SGHRS and CDR2 is YFSETQ in the germline V gene. CDR3 nucleotides: TGCGCCAGCAGCTTGGATAGCAATCAGCCCCAGCATTTT. Its protein is CASSLDSNQPQHF. Looking up the rest from reference TRBV5-1 and TRBJ1-5 gives the full variable domain: KAGVTQTPRYLIKTRGQQVTLSCSPISGHRSVSWYQQTPGQGLQFLFEYFSETQRNKGNFPGRFSGRQFSNSRSEMNVSTLELGDSALYLCASSLDSNQPQHFGDGTRLSIL.

The chain employs TRBV19 and TRBJ1-2, with no clear D. CDR1 and CDR2 (germline): LNHDA, SQIVND (reference sequence). The ends were cut back, 7 bases at V and 7 bases at J, with 13 bases in the middle. This CDR3 is built from 12 residues. CDR3 protein: CASMPGIGGYTF. CDR3 nucleotides: TGTGCCAGTATGCCGGGAATCGGTGGCTACACCTTC. Full variable domain (missing parts from reference TRBV19 and TRBJ1-2): DGGITQSPKYLFRKEGQNVTLSCEQNLNHDAMYWYRQDPGQGLRLIYYSQIVNDFQKGDIAEGYSVSREKKESFPLTVTSAQKNPTAFYLCASMPGIGGYTFGSGTRLTVV.

J is TRBJ2-1 and V is TRBV5-1; the D call may be TRBD1 or TRBD2 (5 bases each). Germline CDR1 reads SGHRS; CDR2 reads YFSETQ. Trimming took 0 bases from V and 1 from J, leaving 8 bases between them. This CDR3 contains 15 residues. CDR3 region: CASSLVGDSYNEQFF. CDR3 bases: TGCGCCAGCAGCTTGGTGGGGGATTCCTACAATGAGCAGTTCTTC.

The rearrangement uses TRBV27 and TRBJ1-2; D is unresolved. Trimming took off 2 bases at V and 0 bases at J, with 10 bases between the two ends. The CDR3 consists of 15 residues. Per germline, CDR1 MNHEY and CDR2 SMNVEV (reference sequence). CDR3 amino acids: CASSLEGESNYGYTF. The CDR3 DNA follows: TGTGCCAGCAGTTTAGAGGGTGAGTCTAACTATGGCTACACCTTC.

The chain employs TRBV19 and TRBJ2-7; 9 bases map to TRBD1. CDR3 length: 14 amino acids. V lost 6 bases and J lost 0; bases outside the gene matches: 3. CDR1 is LNHDA, CDR2 SQIVND, per germline (reference sequence). CDR3 in DNA: TGTGCCAGTAGGCGGGACAGGGTCTCCTACGAGCAGTACTTC. Protein: CASRRDRVSYEQYF.

The J gene is TRBJ2-7, the V gene TRBV28; 8 positions agree with TRBD2. This CDR3 is built from 16 residues. Per germline, CDR1 MDHEN and CDR2 SYDVKM. J lost 3 bases, V lost 4 bases, and 11 bases had no gene match. Written as DNA, the CDR3 is TGTGCCAGCAGTTCCCCGTCGGGGGGGCCACTCTACGAGCAGTACTTC. It codes for CASSSPSGGPLYEQYF. Variable domain in full (rest from reference TRBV28 and TRBJ2-7): DVKVTQSSRYLVKRTGEKVFLECVQDMDHENMFWYRQDPGLGLRLIYFSYDVKMKEKGDIPEGYSVSREKKERFSLILESASTNQTSMYLCASSSPSGGPLYEQYFGPGTRLTVT.

V is TRBV27 and J is TRBJ1-2; 7 bases align to TRBD1. This CDR3 is 15 amino acids long. The trim removed 5 bases at V and 0 bases at J, leaving 6 bases unmatched. The V gene's germline CDR1 is MNHEY and CDR2 SMNVEV (reference sequence). Here the CDR3 reads CASSPRTGANYGYTF. The CDR3 DNA reads as TGTGCCAGCAGTCCCCGGACAGGTGCTAACTATGGCTACACCTTC.

V gene TRBV7-6 combines with J gene TRBJ2-2; D gene unclear. The CDR3 covers 12 residues. CDR1 is SGHVS, CDR2 FNYEAQ, per germline. V gave up 7 bases and J gave up 3 bases, with 6 bases separating them. The CDR3 nucleotides read TGTGCCAGCACTGGCCACACCGGGGAGCTGTTTTTT. It specifies CASTGHTGELFF. Complete variable domain (other parts from reference TRBV7-6 and TRBJ2-2): GAGVSQSPRYKVTKRGQDVALRCDPISGHVSLYWYRQALGQGPEFLTYFNYEAQQDKSGLPNDRFSAERPEGSISTLTIQRTEQRDSAMYRCASTGHTGELFFGEGSRLTVL.

The V gene is TRBV30, the J gene TRBJ2-5, with D perhaps TRBD1 or TRBD2 (5 bases each). CDR1 is GTSNPN and CDR2 is SVGIG in the germline V gene (reference sequence). Trimming stripped 1 base from V and 2 bases from J, with 17 bases between. This CDR3 is 16 amino acids long. CDR3 protein: CAWSGEQRGPQETQYF. Written as DNA, the CDR3 is TGTGCCTGGAGTGGAGAACAAAGGGGACCTCAAGAGACCCAGTACTTC.

The CDR3 DNA reads TGCGCCAGCATGGACAGGGCGACAGATACGCAGTATTTT. It is translated as CASMDRATDTQYF. This chain connects TRBV5-1 to TRBJ2-3; 8 bases agree with TRBD1. The CDR3 extends over 13 amino acids. Germline values: CDR1 SGHRS, CDR2 YFSETQ. Unmatched junction bases numbered 3, after V lost 6 bases and J lost 3 bases.

The chain combines TRBV11-2 with TRBJ2-7; TRBD1 might be the D (6 bases). The CDR3 totals 15 residues. The V end lost 0 bases, the J end lost 0 bases, and 9 bases lay between the germline ends. Germline CDR1 and CDR2: SGHAT and FQNNGV. The CDR3 loop reads CASSLDTGPSYEQYF. CDR3 nucleotide sequence: TGTGCCAGCAGCTTAGATACAGGGCCCTCCTACGAGCAGTACTTC.

V gene TRBV30 combines with J gene TRBJ1-2, with D possibly TRBD1 on 5 matching bases. Trimming removed 2 bases from V and 1 base from J, with 17 bases in between. CDR1 and CDR2 from the germline V gene are GTSNPN and SVGIG (reference sequence). The CDR3 has 16 amino acids. In DNA, the CDR3 is TGTGCCTGGAGTATCAAAGGGACGACGAATAACTATGGCTACACCTTC. Protein: CAWSIKGTTNNYGYTF. The entire variable domain, with the rest obtained from reference TRBV30 and TRBJ1-2, is as follows: SQTIHQWPATLVQPVGSPLSLECTVEGTSNPNLYWYRQAAGRGLQLLFYSVGIGQISSEVPQNLSASRPQDRQFILSSKKLLLSDSGFYLCAWSIKGTTNNYGYTFGSGTRLTVV.

The V and J genes are TRBV7-3 and TRBJ2-1; 11 nucleotides match TRBD2. The CDR3 has 15 amino acids. Germline trimming cut 5 bases from V and 4 bases from J; bases unmatched to any gene: 4. CDR1 and CDR2 from the germline V gene are SGHTA and FQGTGA. The CDR3 DNA reads TGTGCCAGCAGCACGGGACTAGCGGATTACAATGAGCAGTTCTTC. As protein: CASSTGLADYNEQFF. Based on the CDR3 plus reference TRBV7-3 and TRBJ2-1, the full variable domain is GAGVSQTPSNKVTEKGKYVELRCDPISGHTALYWYRQSLGQGPEFLIYFQGTGAADDSGLPNDRFFAVRPEGSVSTLKIQRTERGDSAVYLCASSTGLADYNEQFFGPGTRLTVL.

The rearrangement uses TRBV28 and TRBJ1-2, with 10 bases that match TRBD1. Looked up from germline, CDR1 is MDHEN and CDR2 is SYDVKM. V shed 6 bases, J shed 5 bases, and the junction held 15 bases outside the gene matches. The CDR3 covers 17 residues. Written as DNA, the CDR3 is TGTGCCAGCAGCACCGGGACAGGGGTGGAGATAGGGTATGGCTACACCTTC. Amino acids: CASSTGTGVEIGYGYTF.

The chain carries TRBV2 and TRBJ2-5; D might be TRBD1 or TRBD2, each matching 5 bases. The length of the CDR3 is 14 residues. The germline V and J ends were trimmed by 7 bases and 2 bases, with 14 bases remaining between them. The V gene's germline CDR1 is SNHLY and CDR2 FYNNEI. CDR3: CASNRGPGQETQYF. The CDR3 DNA reads TGTGCCAGCAATCGGGGCCCCGGGCAAGAGACCCAGTACTTC.

This chain joins TRBV19 and TRBJ1-4; 9 nucleotides agree with TRBD1. CDR1 is LNHDA, CDR2 SQIVND, per germline (reference sequence). V was pared by 4 bases and J by 7 bases, with 7 bases of the junction left unmatched. This CDR3 contains 15 residues. CDR3 in DNA: TGTGCCAGTAGTAACCCACAGGGGGCGCGTGAAAAACTGTTTTTT. This sequence encodes CASSNPQGAREKLFF.

The count of this clone is one. The J gene is TRBJ2-4, the V gene TRBV19; TRBD2 matches at 7 bases. V was clipped by 3 bases and J by 2 bases; unmatched bases: 4. The germline V gene has CDR1 LNHDA and CDR2 SQIVND (reference sequence). The CDR3 is made up of 15 amino acids. In DNA, the CDR3 is TGTGCCAGTAGTATGGTCGGGGGGACCAAAAACATTCAGTACTTC. It translates to CASSMVGGTKNIQYF.

V is TRBV28 and J is TRBJ1-2, with 7 positions matching TRBD1. Germline V gene lookup returns CDR1 MDHEN and CDR2 SYDVKM. Trimming at V came to 6 bases and at J to 8 bases, leaving 12 bases not matched to a gene. This CDR3 has 14 amino acids. In DNA form, the CDR3 reads TGTGCCAGCAGCTTGGACAGGATTAGCGGCGGCTACACCTTC. It yields the protein CASSLDRISGGYTF.

The rearrangement uses TRBV28 and TRBJ1-3; TRBD1 might be the D (5 bases). This CDR3 has 16 residues. Germline V gives CDR1 MDHEN, CDR2 SYDVKM. The V end was cut by 6 bases, the J end by 2 bases, with 17 bases between. The CDR3 protein is CASSTPGGSTGNTIYF. CDR3 nucleotide sequence: TGTGCCAGCAGCACCCCTGGGGGGAGTACTGGAAACACCATATATTTT.

The rearrangement links TRBV7-3 to TRBJ1-1; D unresolved. The CDR3 runs to 17 residues. Between the trimmed V and J ends, which lost 2 bases and 4 bases, there was a span of 20 bases. CDR1 SGHTA and CDR2 FQGTGA come from the germline V gene. The CDR3 DNA sequence: TGTGCCAGCAGCTTAGGGTCCGGAGGGAACTCGGTCACTGAAGCTTTCTTT. Protein product: CASSLGSGGNSVTEAFF.

CDR3 amino acids: CAISESLAGSNTGELFF. Written as DNA, the CDR3 is TGTGCCATCAGTGAGTCCCTAGCGGGATCGAACACCGGGGAGCTGTTTTTT. The V call is TRBV10-3, the J call TRBJ2-2, with TRBD2 matching 9 bases. J gave up 0 bases and V 0 bases, and 2 bases lay outside the gene matches. Germline lookup yields CDR1 ENHRY and CDR2 SYGVKD. The CDR3 is 17 amino acids.

The J gene is TRBJ2-5, the V gene TRBV11-3; D may be TRBD2 (5 bases). The CDR3 contains 18 residues. V was cut by 4 bases and J by 1 base, with 22 bases left in between. Germline-derived CDR1 and CDR2 are SGHNT and YENEEA. This CDR3 is CASSSEVGVRVFQETQYF. The CDR3 DNA sequence: TGTGCCAGCAGCTCTGAGGTCGGGGTTCGAGTATTCCAAGAGACCCAGTACTTC.

The rearrangement uses TRBV28 and TRBJ1-5; no definite D call. The CDR3 is 15 amino acids. Germline V CDR1 and CDR2: MDHEN, SYDVKM. Trimming stripped 4 bases from V and 2 bases from J, with 12 bases between. The CDR3 DNA reads as TGTGCCAGCAGTTCTGAGGGTTACGGCAATCAGCCCCAGCATTTT. This translates into CASSSEGYGNQPQHF.

The chain recombines TRBV14 with TRBJ2-1, with a tentative D call TRBD2 (5 bases). Germline CDR1 and CDR2: SGHDN and FVKESK. The CDR3 extends over 16 amino acids. With 0 bases removed from V and 5 bases from J, the gap between germline ends came to 14 bases. CDR3 loop: CASSQDGGTRNNEQFF. The CDR3, as DNA: TGTGCCAGCAGCCAAGACGGAGGAACTCGTAACAATGAGCAGTTCTTC.

Concerning this clone itself: Other DNA sequences from this sample encode an identical CDR3 as well. The CDR3 region has the DNA TGCGCCAGCAGCTTGGGAGTCACCGGGGAGCTGTTTTTT. Encoded protein: CASSLGVTGELFF. The genes are TRBV5-1 and TRBJ2-2; no clear D. Germline-derived CDR1 and CDR2 are SGHRS and YFSETQ. CDR3 length: 13 amino acids. V was shortened by 0 bases and J by 4 bases, with 4 bases between the two germline ends.

This clone occurred a few times. The rearrangement uses TRBV5-6 and TRBJ2-7; no reliable D call. V was cut by 4 bases and J by 3 bases, with 5 bases left in between. This CDR3 has 11 residues. The V gene's germline CDR1 is SGHDT and CDR2 YYEEEE. The chain's CDR3 is CASSAYYEQYF. CDR3 nucleotide sequence: TGTGCCAGCAGCGCCTACTACGAGCAGTACTTC.

V and J are TRBV6-6 and TRBJ2-4; D is unresolved. Germline CDR1 and CDR2: MNHNY and SVGAGI (reference sequence). Trimming left V 6 bases short and J 9 bases short, with 15 bases between. The CDR3 sequence is 13 residues long. Here the CDR3 reads CASSRAQRSIQYF. CDR3 DNA sequence: TGTGCCAGCAGCAGAGCCCAGCGAAGCATTCAGTACTTC.

J is TRBJ2-1 and V is TRBV7-8; D ambiguous. This CDR3 region has 15 residues. The V and J ends lost 5 bases and 0 bases respectively, with 11 bases between them. The V gene's germline CDR1 is SGHVS and CDR2 FQNEAQ. CDR3 region: CASSPSTSSYNEQFF. The CDR3 region has the DNA TGTGCCAGCAGCCCCTCTACCAGCTCCTACAATGAGCAGTTCTTC.

The V and J genes are TRBV7-2 and TRBJ1-2; D is possibly TRBD1 (5 bases). V lost 5 bases to trimming and J lost 8 bases, with 24 bases between them. CDR1 and CDR2 from the germline V gene are SGHTA and FQGNSA. The CDR3 spans 16 residues. The CDR3 region has the DNA TGTGCCAGCAGCCGAGGACCAAGCCAGGGCGCTTTGGGCTACACCTTC. Protein: CASSRGPSQGALGYTF. The full variable domain, rest sourced from reference TRBV7-2 and TRBJ1-2, is GAGVSQSPSNKVTEKGKDVELRCDPISGHTALYWYRQSLGQGLEFLIYFQGNSAPDKSGLPSDRFSAERTGGSVSTLTIQRTQQEDSAVYLCASSRGPSQGALGYTFGSGTRLTVV.